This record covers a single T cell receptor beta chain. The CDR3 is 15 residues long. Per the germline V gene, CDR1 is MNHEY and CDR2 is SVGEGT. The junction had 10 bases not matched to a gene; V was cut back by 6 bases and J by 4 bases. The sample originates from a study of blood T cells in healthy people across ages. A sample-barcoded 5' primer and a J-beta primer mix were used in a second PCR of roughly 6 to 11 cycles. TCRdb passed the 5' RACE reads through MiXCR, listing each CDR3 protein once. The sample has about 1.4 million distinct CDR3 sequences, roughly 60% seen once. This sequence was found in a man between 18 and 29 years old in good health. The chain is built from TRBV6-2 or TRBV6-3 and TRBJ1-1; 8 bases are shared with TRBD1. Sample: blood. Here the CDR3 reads CASSPTRQGITEAFF. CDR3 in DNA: TGTGCCAGCAGCCCAACCAGACAGGGGATCACTGAAGCTTTCTTT.